This TCR beta chain was recorded in a study of blood T cell repertoires in COVID-19. Study as a whole: Whether acute or convalescent, the COVID-19 samples came from the United States, Italy and Spain. In each case, the material was cDNA or gDNA derived from T cells, B-cell-depleted T cells, or PBMCs.

This CDR3 comprises 14 residues. Trimming cost V 4 bases and J 0 bases, with 10 bases left between them. In germline, CDR1 is SGHKS, CDR2 YYEKEE (reference sequence). TCRdb keeps only in-frame clones here, not all; method: immunoSEQ multiplex PCR. The sample comprises about 190,000 clones, over 70% of which are singletons, and 17% rests with the top ten. The receptor was derived from a man aged 60 to 75 with active or convalescent COVID-19. J is TRBJ1-1 and V is TRBV5-5, with D possibly being TRBD1 (5 bases). Sequenced material: peripheral blood. The CDR3 protein is CASSVGVVNTEAFF. The CDR3 nucleotides read TGTGCCAGCAGCGTAGGGGTAGTGAACACTGAAGCTTTCTTT.